This T cell receptor beta chain is from a study of cytomegalovirus exposure and HLA in healthy donors (dated by TCRdb to the late 2010s). General notes on the study: An earlier analysis of roughly 570 of the donors reported about 280 Gb of sequence data and 95 million to 140 million unique TCR beta sequences obtained from around 180 million T cells. Among a few hundred genotyped donors of the cohort, an average of approximately 240,000 unique TCR beta nucleotide sequences were sequenced per donor, roughly a sixth of them non-productive. Of the 300 to 400 genotyped donors, over 65% fell in the genetic ancestry cluster associated with self-reported Caucasian donors. An earlier analysis of some 600 of the donors applied high-throughput TCR beta sequencing to assess whether each TCR beta V gene segment acted as functional or pseudogenic. Genome-wide SNP genotypes for about 65% of the 666 donors were used in a later genetic analysis, which treated that subset as a discovery cohort. Rather than drawing on any new phenotypic data, the later analysis identified candidate immune exposures from TCR beta sequences and the way those sequences occurred across donors. The study aimed to test whether cataloging public T cell receptors could reveal signatures of past pathogen exposure. The study profiled the T cell repertoires of approximately 700 subjects by immunosequencing and related them to cytomegalovirus serostatus. In addition to the first cohort of 666 subjects, a separate validation cohort of approximately 110 different subjects was used. Class I and class II HLA loci were covered by the typing at four-digit resolution. Roughly five DR-DQ haplotypes were handled as single units for association and clustering, since linkage in the cohort was strong. To predict cytomegalovirus infection status, the study combined high-throughput TCR immunosequencing, statistical association of individual TCRs with disease status, and machine learning. Donor age, sex, ethnicity and CMV serostatus were compiled alongside the repertoire data. About 280 gigabases of sequencing data and around 80 million unique TCR sequences made up an early release that covered approximately 650 HLA-typed donors. To study patterns of TCR occurrence, a later analysis re-analyzed previously published TCR beta repertoires from around 700 donors and added high-resolution HLA genotyping. Every repertoire in the discovery cohort had been generated on one and the same sequencing platform. The number of typed donors differed by locus: roughly 620-630 for A, B, C, DRB1 and DQB1; 500 to 550 for DQA1; around 610 for DPA1; and around 490 for DPB1.

As encoded in the germline V gene, CDR1 is MGHDK while CDR2 is SYGVNS. V loses 4 bases of germline sequence and J loses 12 bases, and the interval between the two ends is 14 bases. The CDR3 covers 12 residues, taking in both the cysteine and the phenylalanine. The entry retains the CDR3 DNA only, 36 bases that are in frame from base 1. The cohort was made up of hundreds of healthy bone marrow donors. Cohort members were all nominally healthy when sampled, although unrecorded immune exposures were likely present. The donor was CMV seropositive and was included in the group of 250 to 300 seropositive cohort members. A peripheral blood sample was provided by each donor, and peripheral blood mononuclear cells were used for TCR beta sequencing. The Qiagen DNeasy Blood Extraction Kit was used to extract genomic DNA from the blood cell samples. Results and caveats for the whole study, not just this receptor: The cohort was sequenced for TCR beta chains only, and without alpha or paired-chain data the features that could be detected were limited. HLA typing was unavailable for some donors at each locus, so association tests used only the typed subset. For the cohort, immune exposure information was limited to CMV serostatus. Some IMGT-functional V segments, including TRBV6-2 and TRBV6-3, could not be told apart with the 87-base-pair reads, so those segments were excluded. A further reported finding was that TCR beta sequences accurately predicted the HLA-A and HLA-B alleles for most subjects in the first cohort. According to a later analysis, TCR association rates differed among HLA loci, with DRB1 alleles showing the most associated TCRs and HLA-C alleles showing the fewest. The study gave a list of about 160 TCR beta chains associated with cytomegalovirus. About 17 rarely observed V segments, including chromosome 9 orphons, were excluded from the earlier analysis of about 500 of the donors because counts were too low. Most TCR sequences were seen in very few donors, while some public TCRs were found in many individuals. In a later analysis, most CMV-associated TCR beta chains were found to appear HLA-restricted, with HLA associations seemingly driven largely by CMV exposure. Correlated functional status among segregating V segments might reflect linkage disequilibrium, but an unknown experimental factor could not be ruled out. The classifier was reported to diagnose cytomegalovirus status with high specificity and sensitivity in both the original cohort and the validation cohort. Sequencing depth was assumed to be roughly uniform across donors in the presence/absence analyses, though that assumption may not hold. In vitro tests confirmed that three of the cytomegalovirus-associated TCR beta chains recognize cytomegalovirus antigens. A cluster of highly shared sequence variants was judged likely to be a technical artifact of the sequencing pipeline. A later analysis reported that several top co-occurrence clusters appeared linked to parvovirus B19, influenza, CMV and Epstein-Barr virus. It was suggested by the authors that the approach could potentially be generalized to other disease states and immunological phenotypes. Assigning TCR associations to individual alleles was difficult when HLA alleles, especially DR and DQ, strongly co-occurred. A later analysis found that HLA-associated TCR beta chains were more clonally expanded and had lower generation probabilities than equally common non-associated chains. An earlier analysis of approximately 590 of the donors showed that most TCR beta V segments appeared in productive rearrangements either about 87% or about 30% of the time, which broadly matched IMGT annotations. Specific HLA alleles were associated with 15,000 to 20,000 TCR beta sequences at a false discovery rate of 0.05 in a later analysis. An association between a missense DCLRE1C variant and V-gene and J-gene trimming of TCR beta chains was found in a later genetic analysis and replicated in an independent cohort. According to a later genetic analysis, donors in an Asian-associated ancestry cluster had fewer N-insertions in productive TCRs than the roughly 700-donor mean.

Receptor amplification or capture employed the immunoSEQ multiplex PCR assay. For the multiplex PCR, a mixture combining 60 forward primers for TCR Vbeta segments and 13 reverse primers for TCR Jbeta segments was used. A multiplex PCR assay on genomic DNA amplified the CDR3 region of rearranged TCR beta genes. On the Illumina HiSeq System, the amplified TCR beta libraries were sequenced as 87-base-pair reads. The authors' analysis ran thus. A later analysis tallied around 82 million unique TCR beta chains across the 700 or so repertoires, and some 10 million of those chains were shared by two or more donors. A nearest-neighbor algorithm error-corrected the raw reads and collapsed the reads into unique sequences, merging closely related sequences to remove PCR and sequencing errors. Alignment of CDR3 sequences to IMGT reference sequences was used to assign V, D and J gene segments. For a sequence to be retained, a match of at least six nucleotides to both a V gene segment and a J gene segment was required. A rearrangement was called productive if the CDR3 had no stop codons and remained in frame with V and J, and every other rearrangement was called non-productive. CDR3 was defined according to IMGT convention as the region running from the second conserved V-encoded cysteine to the conserved J-encoded phenylalanine. In an earlier analysis of some 550 of the donors, sequences lacking an unambiguous match to a single V gene segment were excluded. In an earlier analysis of roughly 500 of the donors, V segments were called functional above 56.7% productive rearrangements and were called segregating when the between-donor standard deviation exceeded 5%. A statistical classification framework was built for diagnosing cytomegalovirus status from the catalog of TCR beta chain sequences. In a later analysis, TCR nucleotide sequences were compared against IMGT/GENE-DB human TR gene sequences so that V and J genes could be assigned. Using the TCRdist pipeline, a later analysis assigned CDR3 sequences along with most-parsimonious VDJ recombination scenarios. In a later analysis, every TCR beta chain was defined by the combination of its CDR3 amino acid sequence and its V-gene family, and reads without a unique V-gene family were dropped. A later analysis removed 450 to 600 highly shared, low-generation-probability nucleotide sequences to deal with suspected cross-contamination and a sequencing artifact. For each public chain, a later analysis derived a clonal expansion index from normalized ranks of inferred template counts within each repertoire. In a later analysis, generation probabilities were computed with a VDJ recombination model fitted to out-of-frame rearrangements, and the resulting probabilities were checked against IGoR. In a later analysis, TCR-TCR, TCR-HLA and TCR-CMV co-occurrence was scored with hypergeometric tests, and a repertoire-size bias correction was applied to TCR pairs. In a later analysis, false discovery rates were estimated by permuting HLA or CMV assignments 20 times. A later analysis grouped co-occurring TCRs with DBSCAN, adding TCRdist sequence similarity when clustering within HLA-allele-positive subsets. Repertoires with fewer than 30,000 or more than 120,000 public chains, plus five repertoires with anomalous nucleotide sharing, were excluded from co-occurrence clustering. TCRdb retrieved this table from immuneACCESS and kept in-frame rearrangements only. Not all clones are present; in checked studies, unresolved V genes account for under half, and no reason is known for the remainder. Clone size and the V and J calls come from that table; the DNA yielded D and trimming. The sample has more than 95,000 clones on record, 70% to 80% of them singletons. Of the sample, 16% falls within the top ten clones.

Concerning this clone: Its antigen specificity is not known. Base quality data are lacking; no much larger clone is found one base away.

The V and J genes are TRBV25-1 and TRBJ2-3; TRBD2 is perhaps the D gene, given 6 matching bases. Input material: PBMCs. The source of this sequence is a man aged 45-60 years in good health and CMV-seropositive. The DNA sequence reads TGTGCCAGCAGTGGCGTTGTGGGGGGACAGTATTTT. It translates to CASSGVVGGQYF.